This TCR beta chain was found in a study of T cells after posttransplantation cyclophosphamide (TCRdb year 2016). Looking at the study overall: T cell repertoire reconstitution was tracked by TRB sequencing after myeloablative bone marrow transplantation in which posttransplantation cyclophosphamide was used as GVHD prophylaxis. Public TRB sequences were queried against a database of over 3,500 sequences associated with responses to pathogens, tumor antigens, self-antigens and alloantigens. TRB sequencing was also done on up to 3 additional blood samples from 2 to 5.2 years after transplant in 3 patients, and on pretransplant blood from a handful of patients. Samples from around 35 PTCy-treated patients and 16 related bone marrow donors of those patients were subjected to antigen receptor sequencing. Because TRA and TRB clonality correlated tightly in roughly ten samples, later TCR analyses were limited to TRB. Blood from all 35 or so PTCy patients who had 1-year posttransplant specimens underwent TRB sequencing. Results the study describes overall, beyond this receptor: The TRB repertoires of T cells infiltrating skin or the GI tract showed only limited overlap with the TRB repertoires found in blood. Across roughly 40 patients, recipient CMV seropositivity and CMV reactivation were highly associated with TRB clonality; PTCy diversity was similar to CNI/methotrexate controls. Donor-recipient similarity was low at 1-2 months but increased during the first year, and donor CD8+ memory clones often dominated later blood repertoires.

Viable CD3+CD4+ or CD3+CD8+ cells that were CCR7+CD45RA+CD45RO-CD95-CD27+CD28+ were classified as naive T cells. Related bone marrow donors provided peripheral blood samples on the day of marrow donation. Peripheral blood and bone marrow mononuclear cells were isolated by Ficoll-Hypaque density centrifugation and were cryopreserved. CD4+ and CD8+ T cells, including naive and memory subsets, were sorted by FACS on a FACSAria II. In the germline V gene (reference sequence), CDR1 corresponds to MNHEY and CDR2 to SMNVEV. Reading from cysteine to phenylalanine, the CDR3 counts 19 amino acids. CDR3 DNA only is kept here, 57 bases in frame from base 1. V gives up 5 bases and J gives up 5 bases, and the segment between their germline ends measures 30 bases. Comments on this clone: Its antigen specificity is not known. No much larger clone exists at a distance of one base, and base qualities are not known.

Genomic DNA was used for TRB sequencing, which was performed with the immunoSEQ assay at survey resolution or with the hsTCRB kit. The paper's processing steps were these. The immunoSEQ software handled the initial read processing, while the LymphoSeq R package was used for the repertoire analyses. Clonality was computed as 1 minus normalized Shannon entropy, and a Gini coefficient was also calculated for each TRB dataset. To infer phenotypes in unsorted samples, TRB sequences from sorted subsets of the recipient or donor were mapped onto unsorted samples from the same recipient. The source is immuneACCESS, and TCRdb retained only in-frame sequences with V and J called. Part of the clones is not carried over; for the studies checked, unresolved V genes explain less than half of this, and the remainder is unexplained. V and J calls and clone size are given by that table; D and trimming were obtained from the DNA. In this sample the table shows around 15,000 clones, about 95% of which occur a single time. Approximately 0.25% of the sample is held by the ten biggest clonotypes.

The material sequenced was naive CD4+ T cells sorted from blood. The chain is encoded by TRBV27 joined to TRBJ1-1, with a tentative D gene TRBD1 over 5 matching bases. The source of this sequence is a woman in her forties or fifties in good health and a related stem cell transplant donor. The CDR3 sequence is CASSPPPGPLRYRKTEAFF. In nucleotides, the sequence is TGTGCCAGCAGTCCCCCCCCAGGGCCGCTTCGGTATCGGAAAACTGAAGCTTTCTTT.